These 17 T cell receptor beta chains were all obtained from the same sample, sequenced in a study of vaccination and CD4 T cells after COVID-19. Regarding treatment: approximately 9-day PBMC culture with coronavirus spike peptide pools or control peptides (ViraFEST assay). These receptors have no identified antigens. Sequenced with the Oncomine TCR Beta short-read assay was DNA taken from cultured CD4+ T cells. In TCRdb, the PCR reads were re-called with MiXCR into one record per CDR3 protein. The sample consists of 15,000 to 25,000 distinct CDR3 sequences, less than 65% of them appearing once. The sequenced sample was CD4+ T cells from blood, cultured in vitro, obtained after SARS-CoV-2 vaccination. These TCRs come from a human donor who had recovered from COVID-19.

The chain carries TRBV30 and TRBJ1-2, with D unresolved. This CDR3 contains 13 residues. V was cut by 3 bases and J by 4 bases, with 12 bases left in between. The germline CDR1 and CDR2 sequences are GTSNPN and SVGIG (reference sequence). The CDR3 coding sequence is TGTGCCTGGAGGAATATGATGCTCTATGGCTACACCTTC. Its protein product is CAWRNMMLYGYTF.

This clonotype has only a few counts. The rearrangement links TRBV19 to TRBJ1-5; D ambiguous. The CDR3 runs 16 residues. V lost 6 bases to trimming and J lost 0 bases, with 15 bases between them. Germline V gene data show CDR1 as LNHDA and CDR2 as SQIVND (reference sequence). The CDR3: CASSNGIQTSNQPQHF. CDR3 sequence (DNA): TGTGCCAGTAGCAATGGGATACAAACTAGCAATCAGCCCCAGCATTTT.

For the CDR3, the DNA is TGTGCCAGCAGCGAGACAGGGTTGGGAGCTTTCTTT. Amino acid sequence: CASSETGLGAFF. The rearrangement joins TRBV7-2 to TRBJ1-1; 7 nucleotides agree with TRBD1. J lost 10 bases, V lost 5 bases, and 7 bases had no gene match. The CDR3 spans 12 residues. The germline V gene has CDR1 SGHTA and CDR2 FQGNSA. Combining the CDR3 with reference TRBV7-2 and TRBJ1-1 gives the whole variable domain GAGVSQSPSNKVTEKGKDVELRCDPISGHTALYWYRQSLGQGLEFLIYFQGNSAPDKSGLPSDRFSAERTGGSVSTLTIQRTQQEDSAVYLCASSETGLGAFFGQGTRLTVV.

The chain combines TRBV6-2 or TRBV6-3 with TRBJ1-1; 8 bases agree with TRBD1. Per the germline V gene, CDR1 is MNHEY and CDR2 is SVGEGT. This CDR3 has 14 amino acids. Trimming at V came to 5 bases and at J to 4 bases, leaving 6 bases not matched to a gene. The CDR3 sequence: CASSRQGKSTEAFF. The CDR3 nucleotides read TGTGCCAGCAGTAGACAGGGGAAAAGCACTGAAGCTTTCTTT.

This sequence joins TRBV4-2 and TRBJ1-5; the match to TRBD1 covers 8 bases. V gave up 1 base and J gave up 7 bases; unmatched junction bases: 12. The CDR3 totals 17 residues. Germline CDR1 and CDR2: LGHNA and YNFKEQ. In DNA form, the CDR3 reads TGTGCCAGCAGCCAAGCGGGACAGGCCTCACGGGGACAGCCCCAGCATTTT. Translating gives CASSQAGQASRGQPQHF.

The gene calls are TRBV30 and TRBJ2-7; 8 bases match TRBD1. Trimming at V came to 1 base and at J to 4 bases, leaving 9 bases not matched to a gene. This CDR3 comprises 15 residues. CDR1 is GTSNPN, CDR2 SVGIG, per germline (reference sequence). Here the CDR3 DNA reads TGTGCCTGGAGTGACTGGGCAGGGGGCGGTTACGAGCAGTACTTC. Its translation: CAWSDWAGGGYEQYF.

This clonotype was seen once. This sequence joins TRBV27 and TRBJ2-4; unclear D gene. The germline gives CDR1 MNHEY, CDR2 SMNVEV (reference sequence). The CDR3 is made up of 15 amino acids. Trimming took off 7 bases at V and 0 bases at J, with 13 bases between the two ends. CDR3: CASKQHKTAKNIQYF. In DNA form, the CDR3 reads TGTGCCAGCAAACAGCATAAAACAGCCAAAAACATTCAGTACTTC.

The DNA for the CDR3 is TGTGCCAGCAATTTGGTGGGGGTGGCCGGGGAGCTGTTTTTT. Translation: CASNLVGVAGELFF. This sequence joins TRBV2 and TRBJ2-2; either TRBD1 or TRBD2 may supply D (5 bases each). Germline V gene sequence: CDR1 SNHLY, CDR2 FYNNEI. CDR3 length: 14 residues. Between the trimmed V and J ends, which lost 7 bases and 6 bases, there was a span of 15 bases.

There are a few counts of this clonotype. The rearrangement links TRBV5-1 to TRBJ1-1, with no clear D. The CDR3 has 13 residues. V was shortened by 5 bases and J by 2 bases, with 10 bases between the two germline ends. Per germline, CDR1 SGHRS and CDR2 YFSETQ. Written as DNA, the CDR3 is TGCGCCAGCAGAGGCGGGCGTAACACTGAAGCTTTCTTT. Translation: CASRGGRNTEAFF.

This chain links TRBV30 with TRBJ1-1, with D possibly TRBD1 on 5 matching bases. Germline values: CDR1 GTSNPN, CDR2 SVGIG (reference sequence). The germline V and J ends were trimmed by 0 bases and 10 bases, with 12 bases remaining between them. This CDR3 spans 12 amino acids. The CDR3 bases are TGTGCCTGGAGTGTGGGGCAGGGAGGAGCTTTCTTT. The encoded protein is CAWSVGQGGAFF.

The rearrangement joins TRBV20-1 to TRBJ1-1; the D is unclear. Germline values: CDR1 DFQATT, CDR2 SNEGSKA (reference sequence). The CDR3 is made up of 12 amino acids. Trimming removed 3 bases at V and 1 base at J, with 6 bases between. The CDR3 nucleotides are TGCAGTGCTAGTTTGGGGAACACTGAAGCTTTCTTT. It specifies CSASLGNTEAFF.

This clonotype has more than one count but fewer than ten. V usage is TRBV20-1 and J usage is TRBJ2-7; 10 bases align to TRBD2. V lost 2 bases, J lost 6 bases, and 10 bases stayed unmatched. CDR1 and CDR2 from the germline V gene are DFQATT and SNEGSKA (reference sequence). This CDR3 is 15 amino acids long. CDR3 protein: CSARSPLAGVIEQYF. The DNA for the CDR3 is TGCAGTGCTAGAAGCCCGCTAGCGGGAGTAATCGAGCAGTACTTC.

This clonotype came up a few times. CDR3 sequence (DNA): TGTGCCAGTAGCCGATACGCGGGGGGCGCGGGCAATCAGCCCCAGCATTTT. Its protein is CASSRYAGGAGNQPQHF. The rearrangement joins TRBV19 to TRBJ1-5; perhaps TRBD1 as D (6 bases). This CDR3 has 17 amino acids. Germline CDR1 and CDR2: LNHDA and SQIVND (reference sequence). Trimming cost V 6 bases and J 2 bases, with 20 bases left between them.

The CDR3 protein is CASSARGNSPLHF. Written as DNA, the CDR3 is TGTGCCAGCAGCGCACGAGGGAATTCACCCCTCCACTTT. The chain is built from TRBV7-2 and TRBJ1-6; D call uncertain. The length of the CDR3 is 13 residues. The germline V and J ends were trimmed by 5 bases and 7 bases, with 9 bases remaining between them. Germline values: CDR1 SGHTA, CDR2 FQGNSA.

The V and J genes are TRBV2 and TRBJ1-2; 10 bases match TRBD1. Germline CDR1 is SNHLY and CDR2 is FYNNEI. The junction had 8 bases not matched to a gene; V was cut back by 5 bases and J by 8 bases. This CDR3 has 14 residues. Here the CDR3 DNA reads TGTGCCAGCAGTCCCGACAGGGGGCCCTTCGGCTACACCTTC. Amino acids: CASSPDRGPFGYTF.

This clonotype was picked up one time. The chain couples TRBV19 to TRBJ1-2; tentatively, D is TRBD1 (6 bases). The CDR3 length is 14 residues. From germline, CDR1 is LNHDA and CDR2 SQIVND (reference sequence). V gave up 3 bases and J gave up 2 bases, with 10 bases separating them. The DNA of the CDR3 is TGTGCCAGTAGTATCGAGGACAGAAACTATGGCTACACCTTC. This translates into CASSIEDRNYGYTF. Full variable domain (remainder filled in from reference TRBV19 and TRBJ1-2): DGGITQSPKYLFRKEGQNVTLSCEQNLNHDAMYWYRQDPGQGLRLIYYSQIVNDFQKGDIAEGYSVSREKKESFPLTVTSAQKNPTAFYLCASSIEDRNYGYTFGSGTRLTVV.

The V gene is TRBV7-9, the J gene TRBJ2-3; D uncertain. Germline V gene sequence: CDR1 SEHNR, CDR2 FQNEAQ (reference sequence). Trimming left V 3 bases short and J 8 bases short, with 12 bases between. CDR3 length: 13 amino acids. The CDR3 bases are TGTGCCAGCAGCTTGGCCACGATAGGTACGCAGTATTTT. Its translation is CASSLATIGTQYF.